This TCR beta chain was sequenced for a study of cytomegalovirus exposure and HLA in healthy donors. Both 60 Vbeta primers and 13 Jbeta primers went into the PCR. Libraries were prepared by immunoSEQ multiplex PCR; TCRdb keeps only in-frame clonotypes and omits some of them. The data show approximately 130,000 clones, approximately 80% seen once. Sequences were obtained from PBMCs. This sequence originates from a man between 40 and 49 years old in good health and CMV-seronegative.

Here the CDR3 DNA reads TGTGCCAGCACACGAGGTGCGGGGGGGCGGAACGAGCAGTACTTC. It codes for CASTRGAGGRNEQYF. This rearrangement joins TRBV28 to TRBJ2-7, with 9 bases fitting TRBD2. After removal of 7 bases from V and 5 bases from J, the junction contained 12 bases not matched to a gene. CDR3 length: 15 residues. Germline V gene lookup returns CDR1 MDHEN and CDR2 SYDVKM.